This T cell receptor beta chain was captured by sequencing in a study of T cell responses to AZD1222 COVID-19 vaccine. The junction had 15 bases not matched to a gene; V was cut back by 1 base and J by 4 bases. The germline V gene encodes CDR1 SNHLY and CDR2 FYNNEI. This CDR3 region has 19 residues. Clones were sequenced by immunoSEQ multiplex PCR, and TCRdb holds only the in-frame ones, with some missing. The repertoire includes more than 140,000 clones, about nine tenths of them detected once, and around 2.1% sits in the top ten. The study, taken as a whole, reports: Clonal diversity may have been underestimated, and the donors were mostly white British, with more females than males. A reported finding is that nearly half of spike-specific TCRs target unmutated variant regions.

With respect to this clone: Its target is unknown.

This clonotype was obtained from an adult in good health. The sequenced sample was peripheral blood, obtained on day 0 of AZD1222 vaccination. The V call is TRBV2, the J call TRBJ2-3; 9 positions match TRBD1. CDR3 in DNA: TGTGCCAGCAGTGAAGGAGGAATAGGGACAGGGAGGTTTTCAGATACGCAGTATTTT. The encoded protein is CASSEGGIGTGRFSDTQYF.